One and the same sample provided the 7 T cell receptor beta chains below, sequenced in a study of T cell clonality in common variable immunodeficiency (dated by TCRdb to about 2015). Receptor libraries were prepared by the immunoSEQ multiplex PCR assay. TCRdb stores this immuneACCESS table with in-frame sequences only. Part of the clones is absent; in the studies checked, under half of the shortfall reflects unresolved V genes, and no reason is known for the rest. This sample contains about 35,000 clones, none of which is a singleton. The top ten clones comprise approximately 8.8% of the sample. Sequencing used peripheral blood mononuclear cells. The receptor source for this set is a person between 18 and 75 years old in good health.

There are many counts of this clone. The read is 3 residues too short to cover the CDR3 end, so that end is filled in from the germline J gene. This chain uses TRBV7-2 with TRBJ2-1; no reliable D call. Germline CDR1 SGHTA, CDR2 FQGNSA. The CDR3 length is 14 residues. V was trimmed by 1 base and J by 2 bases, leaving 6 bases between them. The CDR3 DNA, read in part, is TGTGCCAGCAGCTTAGATAGAGCCTACAATGAG. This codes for CASSLDRAYNE. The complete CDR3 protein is CASSLDRAYNEQFF.

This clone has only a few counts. CDR3 region: CASSLAGEATEAFF. The covered CDR3 bases are TGTGCCAGCAGCTTGGCAGGGGAGGCCACTGAA. The chain links TRBV7-9 to TRBJ1-1, with D possibly matching TRBD1 (6 bases). Coverage ceases 3 residues before the CDR3 finishes, and the germline J gene fills in the end. The germline gives CDR1 SEHNR, CDR2 FQNEAQ (reference sequence). This CDR3 has 14 residues. The ends were cut back, 3 bases at V and 4 bases at J, with 12 bases in the middle.

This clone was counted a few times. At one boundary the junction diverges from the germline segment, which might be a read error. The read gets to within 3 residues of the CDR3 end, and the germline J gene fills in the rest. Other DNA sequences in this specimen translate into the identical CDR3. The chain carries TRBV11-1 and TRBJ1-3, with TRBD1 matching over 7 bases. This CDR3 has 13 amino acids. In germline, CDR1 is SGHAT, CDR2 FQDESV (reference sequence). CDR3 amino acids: CASGQNSGNTIYF. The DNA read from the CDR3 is TGTGCCTCGGGACAGAACTCTGGAAACACG.

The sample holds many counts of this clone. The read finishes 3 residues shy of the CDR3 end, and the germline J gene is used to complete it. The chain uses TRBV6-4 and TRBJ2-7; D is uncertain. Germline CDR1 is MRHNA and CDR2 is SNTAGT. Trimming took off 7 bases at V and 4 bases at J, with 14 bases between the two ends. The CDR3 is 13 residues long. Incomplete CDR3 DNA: TGTGCCAGCAACGAAGAGACATTATACGAG. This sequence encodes CASNEETLYE. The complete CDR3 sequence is CASNEETLYEQYF.

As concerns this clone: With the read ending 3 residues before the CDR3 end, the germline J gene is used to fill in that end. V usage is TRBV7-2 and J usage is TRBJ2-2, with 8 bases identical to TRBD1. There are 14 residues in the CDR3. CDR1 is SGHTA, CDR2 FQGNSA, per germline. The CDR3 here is CASSLEDRARKLFF. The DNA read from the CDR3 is TGTGCCAGCAGCTTAGAGGACAGGGCCCGAAAG.

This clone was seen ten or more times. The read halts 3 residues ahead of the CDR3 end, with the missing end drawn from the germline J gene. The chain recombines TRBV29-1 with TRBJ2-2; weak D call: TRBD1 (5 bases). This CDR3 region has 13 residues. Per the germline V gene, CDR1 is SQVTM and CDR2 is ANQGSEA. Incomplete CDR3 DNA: TGCAGCGTTGGTAGGCAGGGCGGTGAAAAG. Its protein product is CSVGRQGGEK. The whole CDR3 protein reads CSVGRQGGEKLFF.

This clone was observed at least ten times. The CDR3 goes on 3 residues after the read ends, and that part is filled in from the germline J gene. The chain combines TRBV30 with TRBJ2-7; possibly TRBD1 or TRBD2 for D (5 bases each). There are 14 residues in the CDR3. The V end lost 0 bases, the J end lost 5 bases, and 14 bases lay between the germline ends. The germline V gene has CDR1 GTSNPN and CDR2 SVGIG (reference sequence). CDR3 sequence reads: CAWSVGDDGNEQYF. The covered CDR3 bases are TGTGCCTGGAGTGTAGGGGATGACGGGAACGAG.